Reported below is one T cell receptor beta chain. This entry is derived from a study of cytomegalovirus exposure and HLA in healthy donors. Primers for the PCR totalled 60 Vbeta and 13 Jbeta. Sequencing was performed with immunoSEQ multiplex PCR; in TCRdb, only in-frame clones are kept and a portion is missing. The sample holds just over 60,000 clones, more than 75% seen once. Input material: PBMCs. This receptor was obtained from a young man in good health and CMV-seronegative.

The CDR3 bases are TGTGCCAGCAGTTACTCCAGAGAGACCCAGTACTTC. Its protein product is CASSYSRETQYF. The chain uses TRBV6-6 and TRBJ2-5; D is unresolved. Trimming shortened V by 0 bases and J by 4 bases, and 3 bases separated the two germline ends. CDR1 is MNHNY and CDR2 is SVGAGI in the germline V gene (reference sequence). This CDR3 spans 12 amino acids.